The 15 T cell receptor beta chains presented below share a single source sample, sequenced in a study of cytomegalovirus exposure and HLA in healthy donors. The PCR had 60 Vbeta and 13 Jbeta primers. Data came from immunoSEQ multiplex PCR; TCRdb stores just in-frame clones and leaves some out. The profile shows about 130,000 clones, more than 8% of them singletons. The sequencing input was PBMCs. The source of these receptors is a man in his forties or fifties in good health and CMV-seronegative.

This clone occurred a few times. V usage is TRBV29-1 and J usage is TRBJ2-7; possibly TRBD1 for D (6 bases). Germline CDR1 and CDR2: SQVTM and ANQGSEA. The CDR3 extends over 13 amino acids. V lost 4 bases to trimming and J lost 4 bases, with 14 bases between them. The CDR3 protein is CSVGGGWGYEQYF. The DNA for the CDR3 is TGCAGCGTTGGAGGGGGTTGGGGTTACGAGCAGTACTTC.

This clone has more than one count but fewer than ten. This chain links TRBV7-9 with TRBJ1-2; 7 nucleotides agree with TRBD1. J lost 3 bases, V lost 5 bases, and 9 bases had no gene match. The CDR3 has 15 amino acids. Germline assignment: CDR1 SEHNR and CDR2 FQNEAQ (reference sequence). CDR3: CASSPRQGEDYGYTF. The DNA for the CDR3 is TGTGCCAGCAGCCCCCGACAGGGAGAGGACTATGGCTACACCTTC.

This clone was observed a few times. CDR3 DNA: TGTGCCTGGAGTGTAGGTCAGGGGGCCCAGTACTTC. Translation gives CAWSVGQGAQYF. The V call is TRBV30, the J call TRBJ2-5; 7 bases fit TRBD1. V lost 0 bases and J lost 9; bases outside the gene matches: 4. Germline-derived CDR1 and CDR2 are GTSNPN and SVGIG (reference sequence). The CDR3 is 12 amino acids.

The chain carries TRBV28 and TRBJ2-7; TRBD1 is a possible D gene (5 bases). V was trimmed by 8 bases and J by 1 base, leaving 12 bases between them. The CDR3 extends over 13 amino acids. CDR1 and CDR2 (germline): MDHEN, SYDVKM. The CDR3 reads CASQGAASYEQYF. CDR3 nucleotides: TGTGCCAGCCAAGGGGCAGCATCCTACGAGCAGTACTTC.

In this sample, this clone turned up a few times. The V gene is TRBV10-2, the J gene TRBJ1-1; D gene uncertain. The CDR3 is 15 amino acids. Per the germline V gene, CDR1 is WSHSY and CDR2 is SAAADI. The germline V and J ends were trimmed by 0 bases and 6 bases, with 14 bases remaining between them. CDR3 amino acids: CASSESGGKVPEAFF. The CDR3 DNA is TGCGCCAGCAGTGAGTCTGGAGGGAAGGTGCCTGAAGCTTTCTTT.

In its sample, this clone was seen a few times. The V and J genes are TRBV5-4 and TRBJ1-2; no firm D call. V was clipped by 0 bases and J by 8 bases, with 8 bases between them. Per the germline V gene, CDR1 is SGHNT and CDR2 is YYREEE (reference sequence). The CDR3 totals 12 residues. The chain's CDR3 is CASSLGAGGYTF. The CDR3 region has the DNA TGTGCCAGCAGCTTGGGGGCGGGCGGCTACACCTTC.

The chain has TRBV7-6 and TRBJ2-1; 8 bases are shared with TRBD2. This CDR3 is built from 14 residues. The germline CDR1 and CDR2 sequences are SGHVS and FNYEAQ. V lost 3 bases and J lost 5; bases outside the gene matches: 3. CDR3 in amino acids: CASSLREANNEQFF. The CDR3 bases are TGTGCCAGCAGCTTGCGGGAGGCAAACAATGAGCAGTTCTTC.

V and J are TRBV5-1 and TRBJ2-1; 7 bases fit TRBD1. The CDR3 has 16 residues. Per the germline V gene, CDR1 is SGHRS and CDR2 is YFSETQ. V gave up 3 bases and J gave up 3 bases; unmatched junction bases: 9. CDR3 DNA sequence: TGCGCCAGCAGCTCTAGGACAGGTCCACTCTACAATGAGCAGTTCTTC. This encodes CASSSRTGPLYNEQFF.

The chain carries TRBV6-5 and TRBJ2-5; D may be TRBD2 (6 bases). Germline V lookup: CDR1 MNHEY, CDR2 SVGAGI. CDR3 length: 14 amino acids. The V and J ends lost 5 bases and 5 bases respectively, with 15 bases between them. CDR3 in DNA: TGTGCCAGCAGTAAGATGCGGGATAGTGAGACCCAGTACTTC. Protein sequence: CASSKMRDSETQYF.

V and J are TRBV5-4 and TRBJ1-4, with D possibly being TRBD1 (5 bases). Germline V gene lookup returns CDR1 SGHNT and CDR2 YYREEE (reference sequence). The germline V and J ends were trimmed by 5 bases and 7 bases, with 15 bases remaining between them. The CDR3 sequence is 14 residues long. CDR3 nucleotides: TGTGCCAGCAGTCATAACGGGGGATTTGAAAAACTGTTTTTT. The encoded protein is CASSHNGGFEKLFF.

The chain carries TRBV19 and TRBJ1-5, with 8 bases fitting TRBD1. J gave up 6 bases and V 10 bases, and 11 bases lay outside the gene matches. Germline CDR1 reads LNHDA; CDR2 reads SQIVND (reference sequence). This CDR3 spans 14 amino acids. In DNA form, the CDR3 reads TGTGCCACGCGAGACAGGGGTGGGGTTCAGCCCCAGCATTTT. Translating gives CATRDRGGVQPQHF.

This clone has a handful of counts. The V and J genes are TRBV5-1 and TRBJ2-4; possibly TRBD2 for D (7 bases). Germline values: CDR1 SGHRS, CDR2 YFSETQ. CDR3 length equals 14 residues. V gave up 4 bases and J gave up 3 bases, with 11 bases separating them. The CDR3 region has the DNA TGCGCCAGCAGCCCGGGGGGCGGCAAAAACATTCAGTACTTC. Protein: CASSPGGGKNIQYF.

The chain joins TRBV28 to TRBJ1-4; no reliable D call. The CDR3 loop spans 14 amino acids. Trimming pared 6 bases from V and 4 bases from J, leaving 12 bases between. CDR1 MDHEN and CDR2 SYDVKM come from the germline V gene. The CDR3 protein is CASSFGYDNEKLFF. In DNA form, the CDR3 reads TGTGCCAGCAGCTTCGGGTATGATAATGAAAAACTGTTTTTT.

V is TRBV12-2 and J is TRBJ1-5. TRBV12-2 is listed as a pseudogene. This CDR3 spans 16 amino acids. Written as DNA, the CDR3 is TGTGCAAGTCGCCCCCGAACACCTCTAGTGAATCAGCCCCAGCATTTT. Residues: CASRPRTPLVNQPQHF.

The CDR3 nucleotides read TGTGCCTCTGGACAGGGGGAAACCTACGAGCAGTACTTC. It codes for CASGQGETYEQYF. This chain links TRBV30 with TRBJ2-7; 10 positions agree with TRBD1. This CDR3 has 13 residues. V was pared by 7 bases and J by 2 bases, with 5 bases of the junction left unmatched. Germline values: CDR1 GTSNPN, CDR2 SVGIG (reference sequence).